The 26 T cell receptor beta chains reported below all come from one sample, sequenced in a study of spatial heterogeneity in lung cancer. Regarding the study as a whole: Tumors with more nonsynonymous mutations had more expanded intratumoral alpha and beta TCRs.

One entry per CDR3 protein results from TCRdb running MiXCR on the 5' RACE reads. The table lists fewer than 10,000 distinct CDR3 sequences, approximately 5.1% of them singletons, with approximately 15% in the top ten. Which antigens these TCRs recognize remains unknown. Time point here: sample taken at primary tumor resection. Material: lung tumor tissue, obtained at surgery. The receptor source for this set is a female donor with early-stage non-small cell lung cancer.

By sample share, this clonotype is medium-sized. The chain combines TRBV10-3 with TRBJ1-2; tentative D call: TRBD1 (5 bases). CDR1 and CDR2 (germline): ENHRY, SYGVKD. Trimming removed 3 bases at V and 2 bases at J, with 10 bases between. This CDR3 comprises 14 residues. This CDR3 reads CAISDRGPNYGYTF. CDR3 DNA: TGTGCCATCAGTGATAGGGGACCGAACTATGGCTACACCTTC.

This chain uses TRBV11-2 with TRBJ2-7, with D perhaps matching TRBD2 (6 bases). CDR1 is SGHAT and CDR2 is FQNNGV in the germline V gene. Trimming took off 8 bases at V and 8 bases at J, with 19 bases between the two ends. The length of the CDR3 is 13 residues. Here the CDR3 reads CASSSYGDSKQYF. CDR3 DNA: TGTGCCAGCTCCTCATACGGGGACTCTAAGCAGTACTTC. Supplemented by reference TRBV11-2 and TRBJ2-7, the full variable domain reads EAGVAQSPRYKIIEKRQSVAFWCNPISGHATLYWYQQILGQGPKLLIQFQNNGVVDDSQLPKDRFSAERLKGVDSTLKIQPAKLEDSAVYLCASSSYGDSKQYFGPGTRLTVT.

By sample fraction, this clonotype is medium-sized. The CDR3 sequence: CASSERSGHNEQFF. In DNA, the CDR3 is TGCGCCAGCAGTGAAAGGTCAGGACACAATGAGCAGTTCTTC. The chain couples TRBV10-1 to TRBJ2-1; D is ambiguous. This CDR3 region has 14 residues. The V gene's germline CDR1 is WNHNN and CDR2 SYGVQD (reference sequence). V shed 3 bases and J shed 5 bases, with 11 bases lying between them.

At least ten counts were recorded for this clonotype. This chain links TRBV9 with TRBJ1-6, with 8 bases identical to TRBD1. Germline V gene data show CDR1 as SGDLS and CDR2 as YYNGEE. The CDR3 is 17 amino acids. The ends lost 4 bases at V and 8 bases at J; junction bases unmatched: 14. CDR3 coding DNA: TGTGCCAGCAGCCCCTGGACAGGGTCAAGGGTGGATTCACCCCTCCACTTT. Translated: CASSPWTGSRVDSPLHF.

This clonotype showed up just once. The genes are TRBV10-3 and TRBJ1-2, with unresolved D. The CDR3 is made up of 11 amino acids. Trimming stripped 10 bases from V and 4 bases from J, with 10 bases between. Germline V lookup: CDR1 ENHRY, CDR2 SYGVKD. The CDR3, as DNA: TGTGCCACTCGACGGGGCTATGGCTACACCTTC. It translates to CATRRGYGYTF.

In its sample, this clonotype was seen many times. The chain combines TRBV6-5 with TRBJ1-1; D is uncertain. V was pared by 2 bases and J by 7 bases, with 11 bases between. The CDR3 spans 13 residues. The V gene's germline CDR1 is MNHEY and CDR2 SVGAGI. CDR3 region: CASSYGGDCEAFF. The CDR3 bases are TGTGCCAGCAGTTACGGTGGGGATTGTGAAGCTTTCTTT.

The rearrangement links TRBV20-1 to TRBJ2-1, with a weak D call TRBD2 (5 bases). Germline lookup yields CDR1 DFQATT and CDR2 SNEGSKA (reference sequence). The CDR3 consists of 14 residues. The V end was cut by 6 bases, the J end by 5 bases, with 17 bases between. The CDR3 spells CSAPRVASNNEQFF. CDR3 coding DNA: TGCAGTGCCCCCCGAGTAGCGAGCAACAATGAGCAGTTCTTC.

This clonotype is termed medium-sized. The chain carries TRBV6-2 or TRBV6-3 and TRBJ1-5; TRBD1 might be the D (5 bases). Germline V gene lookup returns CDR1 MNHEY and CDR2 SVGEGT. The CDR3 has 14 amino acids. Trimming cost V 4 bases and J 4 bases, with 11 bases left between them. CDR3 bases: TGTGCCAGCAGTTTTACGGGGGGGAATCAGCCCCAGCATTTT. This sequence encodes CASSFTGGNQPQHF.

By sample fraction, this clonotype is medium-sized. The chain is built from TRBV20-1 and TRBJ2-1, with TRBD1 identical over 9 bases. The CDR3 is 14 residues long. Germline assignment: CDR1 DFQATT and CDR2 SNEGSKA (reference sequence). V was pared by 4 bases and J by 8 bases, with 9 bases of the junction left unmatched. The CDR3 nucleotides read TGCAGTGCTACGTTACATACAGGGGGCTATGAGCAGTTCTTC. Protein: CSATLHTGGYEQFF.

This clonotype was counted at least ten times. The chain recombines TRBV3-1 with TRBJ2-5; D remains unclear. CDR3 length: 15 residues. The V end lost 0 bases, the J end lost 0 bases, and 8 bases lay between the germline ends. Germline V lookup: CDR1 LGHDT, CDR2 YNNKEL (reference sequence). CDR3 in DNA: TGTGCCAGCAGCCAAGAATTGCACAACCAAGAGACCCAGTACTTC. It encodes CASSQELHNQETQYF.

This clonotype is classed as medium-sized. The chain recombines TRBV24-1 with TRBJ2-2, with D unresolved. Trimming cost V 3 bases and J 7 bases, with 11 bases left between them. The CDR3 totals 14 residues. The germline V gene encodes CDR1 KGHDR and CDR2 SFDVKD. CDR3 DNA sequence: TGTGCCACCAGTGATCCGTCGACCCTCGGGGAGCTGTTTTTT. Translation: CATSDPSTLGELFF.

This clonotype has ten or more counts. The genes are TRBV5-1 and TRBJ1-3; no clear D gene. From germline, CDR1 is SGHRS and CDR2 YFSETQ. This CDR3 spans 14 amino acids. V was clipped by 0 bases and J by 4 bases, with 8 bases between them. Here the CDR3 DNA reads TGCGCCAGCAGCTTGGCTCCTGGGGGAAACACCATATATTTT. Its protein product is CASSLAPGGNTIYF.

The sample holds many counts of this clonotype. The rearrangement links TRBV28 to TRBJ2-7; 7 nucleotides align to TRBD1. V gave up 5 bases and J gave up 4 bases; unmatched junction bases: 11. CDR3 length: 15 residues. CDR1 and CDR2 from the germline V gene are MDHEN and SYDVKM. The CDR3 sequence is CASSPTGVGDYEQYF. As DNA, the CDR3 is TGTGCCAGCAGTCCAACAGGGGTCGGAGATTACGAGCAGTACTTC.

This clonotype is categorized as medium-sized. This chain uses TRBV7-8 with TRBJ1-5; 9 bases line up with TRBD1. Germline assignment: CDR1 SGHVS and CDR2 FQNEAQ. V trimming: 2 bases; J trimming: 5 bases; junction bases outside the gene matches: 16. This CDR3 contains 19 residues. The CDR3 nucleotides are TGTGCCAGCAGCTTAATCCCGAACTTGGGACAGGGAAACGATCAGCCCCAGCATTTT. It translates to CASSLIPNLGQGNDQPQHF.

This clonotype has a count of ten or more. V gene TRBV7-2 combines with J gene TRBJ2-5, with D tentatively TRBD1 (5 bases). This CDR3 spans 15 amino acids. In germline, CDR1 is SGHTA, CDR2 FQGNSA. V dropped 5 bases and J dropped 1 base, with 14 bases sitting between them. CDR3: CASSQNQGSQETQYF. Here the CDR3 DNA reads TGTGCCAGCAGCCAGAACCAGGGCAGCCAAGAGACCCAGTACTTC.

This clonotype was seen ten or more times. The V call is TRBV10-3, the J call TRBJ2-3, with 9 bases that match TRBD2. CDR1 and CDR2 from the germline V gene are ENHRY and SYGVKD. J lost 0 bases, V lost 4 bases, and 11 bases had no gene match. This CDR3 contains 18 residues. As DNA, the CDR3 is TGTGCCATCAGTGCGCCAGCGGGAGGCGAATCTAGCACAGATACGCAGTATTTT. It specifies CAISAPAGGESSTDTQYF.

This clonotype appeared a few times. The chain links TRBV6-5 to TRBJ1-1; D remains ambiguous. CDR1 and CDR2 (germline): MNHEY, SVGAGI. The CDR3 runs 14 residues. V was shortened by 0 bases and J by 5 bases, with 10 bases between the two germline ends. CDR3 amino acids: CASSYSRRRTEAFF. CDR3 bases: TGTGCCAGCAGTTACTCGAGGAGGAGGACTGAAGCTTTCTTT.

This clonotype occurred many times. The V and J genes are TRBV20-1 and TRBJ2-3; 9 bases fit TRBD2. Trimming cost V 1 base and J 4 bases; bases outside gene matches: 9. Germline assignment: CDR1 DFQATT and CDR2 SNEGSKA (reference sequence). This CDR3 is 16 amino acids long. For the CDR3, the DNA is TGCAGTGCTAGAGGCCCCGGGACTAGCAGAGCAGATACGCAGTATTTT. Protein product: CSARGPGTSRADTQYF.

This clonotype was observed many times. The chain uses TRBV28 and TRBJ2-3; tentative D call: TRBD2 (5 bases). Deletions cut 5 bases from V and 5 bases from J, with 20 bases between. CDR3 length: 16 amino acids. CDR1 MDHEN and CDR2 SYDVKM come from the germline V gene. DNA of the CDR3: TGTGCCAGCAGTCCCAATAAGGGCCTAGCAGGAGATACGCAGTATTTT. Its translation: CASSPNKGLAGDTQYF.

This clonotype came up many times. In DNA, the CDR3 is TGCGCCAGCACCCCTAGCGGGAACACCGGGGAGCTGTTTTTT. This encodes CASTPSGNTGELFF. J is TRBJ2-2 and V is TRBV10-2; TRBD2 aligns across 7 bases. The J segment lost 1 base and the V segment lost 7 bases, leaving 3 bases of the junction unmatched. The germline V gene has CDR1 WSHSY and CDR2 SAAADI. The CDR3 has 14 residues.

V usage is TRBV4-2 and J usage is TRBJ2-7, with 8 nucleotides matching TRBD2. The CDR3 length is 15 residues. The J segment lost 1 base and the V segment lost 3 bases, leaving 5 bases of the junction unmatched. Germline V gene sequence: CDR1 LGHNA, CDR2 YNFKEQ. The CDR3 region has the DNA TGTGCCAGCAGCCACGCCAGACTAGCGTCCTACGAGCAGTACTTC. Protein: CASSHARLASYEQYF.

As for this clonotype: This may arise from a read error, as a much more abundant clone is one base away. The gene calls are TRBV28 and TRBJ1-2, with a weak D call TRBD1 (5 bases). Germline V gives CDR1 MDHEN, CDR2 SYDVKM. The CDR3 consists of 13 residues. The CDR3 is CASSLSGNYGYNF. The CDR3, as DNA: TGTGCCAGCAGTTTATCAGGGAACTATGGCTACAACTTC.

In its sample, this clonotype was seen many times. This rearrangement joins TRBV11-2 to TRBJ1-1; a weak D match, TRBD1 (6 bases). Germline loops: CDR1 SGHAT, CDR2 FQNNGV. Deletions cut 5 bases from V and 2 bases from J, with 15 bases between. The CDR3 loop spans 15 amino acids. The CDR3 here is CASSVQRGQNTEAFF. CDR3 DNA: TGTGCCAGCAGCGTCCAGAGGGGACAAAACACTGAAGCTTTCTTT.

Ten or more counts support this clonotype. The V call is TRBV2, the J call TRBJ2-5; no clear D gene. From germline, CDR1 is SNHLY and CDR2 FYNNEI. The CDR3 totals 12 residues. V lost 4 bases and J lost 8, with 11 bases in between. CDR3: CASSAPLSTQYF. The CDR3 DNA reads TGTGCCAGCAGTGCTCCCCTAAGCACCCAGTACTTC.

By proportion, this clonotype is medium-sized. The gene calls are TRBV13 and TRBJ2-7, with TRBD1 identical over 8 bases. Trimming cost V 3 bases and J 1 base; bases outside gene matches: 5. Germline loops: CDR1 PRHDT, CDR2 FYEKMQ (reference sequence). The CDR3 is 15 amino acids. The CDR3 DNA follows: TGTGCCAGCAGCTTCAAAGGGACAGGATCCTACGAGCAGTACTTC. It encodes CASSFKGTGSYEQYF.

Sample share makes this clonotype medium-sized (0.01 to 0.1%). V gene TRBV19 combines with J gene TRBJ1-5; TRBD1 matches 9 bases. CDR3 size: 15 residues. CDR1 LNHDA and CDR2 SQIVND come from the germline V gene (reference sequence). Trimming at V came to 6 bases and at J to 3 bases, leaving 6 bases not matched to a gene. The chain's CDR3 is CASRGRTGVNQPQHF. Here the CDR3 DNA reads TGTGCCAGTAGGGGTAGGACAGGGGTCAATCAGCCCCAGCATTTT.